This entry lists 31 T cell receptor beta chains sequenced from one sample in a study of sequential checkpoint blockade in melanoma. The method was immunoSEQ multiplex PCR; TCRdb's version includes in-frame clones alone and lacks a portion of them. The repertoire holds about 2,900 clones, with 25% to 35% as singletons. This sample's treatment: randomized to nivolumab then ipilimumab (arm A) or the reverse (arm B). Sequencing was performed on tumor tissue (inferred from file names), taken from a patient given nivolumab and ipilimumab in sequence. The receptors shown here come from a human donor with melanoma.

This clone was detected a few times. The chain uses TRBV11-3 and TRBJ2-5; the D gene is possibly TRBD2 (6 bases). Germline V lookup: CDR1 SGHNT, CDR2 YENEEA. The CDR3 is 14 residues long. The germline V and J ends were trimmed by 0 bases and 5 bases, with 10 bases remaining between them. The CDR3 here is CASSLDIGRETQYF. CDR3 coding DNA: TGTGCCAGCAGCTTAGACATAGGGAGGGAGACCCAGTACTTC.

This clone has only a few counts. The rearrangement uses TRBV9 and TRBJ1-1; a possible D gene is TRBD1 (5 bases). Deletions cut 1 base from V and 5 bases from J, with 18 bases between. CDR3 size: 16 residues. Germline CDR1 reads SGDLS; CDR2 reads YYNGEE. In nucleotides, the CDR3 is TGTGCCAGCAGCGTATTCAGTTGGCCTGGGGGAACTGAAGCTTTCTTT. This encodes CASSVFSWPGGTEAFF.

Judged by abundance, this clone is medium-sized. The chain has TRBV7-1 and TRBJ2-7, with D unresolved. TRBV7-1 is given ORF status, its function remaining uncertain. Trimming took off 4 bases at V and 3 bases at J, with 13 bases between the two ends. The CDR3 is 14 amino acids. The DNA of the CDR3 is TGTGCCAGCAGCTTAGGGTCGCCTAGCTACGAGCAGTACTTC. It encodes CASSLGSPSYEQYF.

This clone qualifies as medium-sized (0.01 to 0.1%). V and J are TRBV11-3 and TRBJ2-2, with TRBD1 identical over 7 bases. The trim removed 6 bases at V and 7 bases at J, leaving 11 bases unmatched. CDR1 is SGHNT, CDR2 YENEEA, per germline. The CDR3 spans 15 residues. CDR3 protein: CASRSLAGGIGELFF. The CDR3 DNA reads TGTGCCAGCAGATCTTTAGCAGGGGGAATCGGGGAGCTGTTTTTT.

This clone has just a few counts. The gene calls are TRBV12-5 and TRBJ1-5; 9 nucleotides line up with TRBD1. The germline V gene encodes CDR1 LGHNT and CDR2 FRNRAP. The CDR3 covers 14 residues. CDR3 sequence: CASKTGTGPQPQHF. CDR3 DNA: TGTGCCAGCAAAACCGGGACAGGGCCTCAGCCCCAGCATTTT.

The genes are TRBV6-7 and TRBJ2-7; 7 nucleotides line up with TRBD1. TRBV6-7 is classed as an ORF, of uncertain function. CDR3 length: 13 amino acids. V was pared by 5 bases and J by 4 bases, with 5 bases of the junction left unmatched. CDR3 bases: TGTGCCAGCAGTGAAGACAGGGTATACGAGCAGTACTTC. Protein sequence: CASSEDRVYEQYF.

V and J are TRBV19 and TRBJ2-1; 7 bases agree with TRBD2. CDR1 is LNHDA and CDR2 is SQIVND in the germline V gene (reference sequence). The CDR3 covers 13 residues. With V trimmed by 8 bases and J by 9 bases, 10 bases remained unmatched. CDR3 in DNA: TGTGCCAGTTCGACTAGCCGGGGGAGTGAGCAGTTCTTC. Amino acid sequence: CASSTSRGSEQFF.

This clone was counted between two and nine times. J is TRBJ2-2 and V is TRBV11-3, with D possibly being TRBD1 or TRBD2 (6 bases each). The germline V and J ends were trimmed by 4 bases and 6 bases, with 15 bases remaining between them. CDR1 SGHNT and CDR2 YENEEA come from the germline V gene. The CDR3 spans 15 residues. In DNA form, the CDR3 reads TGTGCCAGCAGCTCCGTAGGGGGGCTTGCCGGGGAGCTGTTTTTT. It is translated as CASSSVGGLAGELFF.

The chain joins TRBV6-8 to TRBJ2-5, with D perhaps TRBD2 (6 bases). The CDR3 spans 15 residues. With 4 bases removed from V and 5 bases from J, the gap between germline ends came to 17 bases. Germline V lookup: CDR1 MNHGY, CDR2 SAAAGT. CDR3 in amino acids: CASSLYPSARETQYF. CDR3 nucleotides: TGTGCCAGCAGTTTATATCCTAGCGCCCGGGAGACCCAGTACTTC.

Only a few counts were recorded for this clone. This chain joins TRBV11-1 and TRBJ1-2, with 7 bases matching TRBD1. The CDR3 is made up of 18 amino acids. Germline V gene sequence: CDR1 SGHAT, CDR2 FQDESV (reference sequence). V gave up 3 bases and J gave up 4 bases; unmatched junction bases: 17. The CDR3 loop reads CASSFYTGTDNLLYGYTF. In DNA, the CDR3 is TGTGCCAGCAGCTTTTATACCGGGACAGACAACCTACTCTATGGCTACACCTTC.

Within the sample, this clone is medium-sized. This chain joins TRBV9 and TRBJ2-1; D may be TRBD1 (6 bases). Trimming shortened V by 0 bases and J by 0 bases, and 10 bases separated the two germline ends. Germline CDR1 is SGDLS and CDR2 is YYNGEE. The CDR3 totals 16 residues. The CDR3 loop reads CASSVGRGSSYNEQFF. The CDR3 nucleotides are TGTGCCAGCAGCGTAGGAAGGGGGAGCTCCTACAATGAGCAGTTCTTC.

The chain recombines TRBV11-3 with TRBJ2-1; 16 positions agree with TRBD2. The CDR3 spans 18 residues. The germline CDR1 and CDR2 sequences are SGHNT and YENEEA. The V segment lost 4 bases and the J segment 5 bases; nucleotides outside the gene matches: 8. The CDR3 loop reads CASSSGTSGRAWNNEQFF. DNA for the CDR3: TGTGCCAGCAGCTCCGGGACTAGCGGGAGGGCCTGGAACAATGAGCAGTTCTTC.

Only a few counts were recorded for this clone. The chain's CDR3 is CASSVGGQGGQPQHF. In nucleotides, the CDR3 is TGTGCCAGCAGCGTAGGAGGACAGGGGGGCCAGCCCCAGCATTTT. The V gene is TRBV9, the J gene TRBJ1-5; TRBD1 matches 10 bases. Germline V CDR1 and CDR2: SGDLS, YYNGEE. Unmatched junction bases numbered 4, after V lost 0 bases and J lost 7 bases. CDR3 length: 15 amino acids.

This sequence joins TRBV15 and TRBJ2-4; D unclear. V shed 3 bases and J shed 0 bases, with 21 bases lying between them. The germline CDR1 and CDR2 sequences are LNHNV and YYDKDF (reference sequence). CDR3 size: 19 residues. Here the CDR3 reads CATSRPAALPSIAKNIQYF. CDR3 DNA sequence: TGTGCCACCAGCAGGCCGGCCGCCCTGCCCAGCATAGCCAAAAACATTCAGTACTTC.

V gene TRBV6-8 combines with J gene TRBJ2-1, with 11 positions matching TRBD1. The length of the CDR3 is 17 residues. Trimming at V came to 2 bases and at J to 3 bases, leaving 6 bases not matched to a gene. CDR1 MNHGY and CDR2 SAAAGT come from the germline V gene. The CDR3 here is CASSYTRTGGLYNEQFF. The CDR3 DNA reads as TGTGCCAGCAGTTACACGAGGACAGGGGGCCTCTACAATGAGCAGTTCTTC.

This clone was counted a few times. This rearrangement joins TRBV6-8 to TRBJ2-7; TRBD2 matches 12 bases. The CDR3 is 14 residues long. The V gene end was trimmed by 4 bases and the J gene end by 6 bases; junction bases not matched to a gene: 4. Germline loops: CDR1 MNHGY, CDR2 SAAAGT. The CDR3 nucleotides are TGTGCCAGCAGTTCGGGACTAGCGGGTGGCGAGCAGTACGTC. Encoded protein: CASSSGLAGGEQYV.

V and J are TRBV29-1 and TRBJ2-1; D possibly corresponds to TRBD1 (7 bases). In germline, CDR1 is SQVTM, CDR2 ANQGSEA. CDR3 length: 20 amino acids. The V end lost 7 bases, the J end lost 0 bases, and 31 bases lay between the germline ends. As DNA, the CDR3 is TGCAGCGCCGGGAGACAGGGTTCAAGGGGGCGGGACGGCTCCTACAATGAGCAGTTCTTC. Encoded protein: CSAGRQGSRGRDGSYNEQFF.

This clone has a handful of counts. This chain links TRBV11-3 with TRBJ1-1; D unclear. In germline, CDR1 is SGHNT, CDR2 YENEEA. Trimming cost V 6 bases and J 3 bases, with 17 bases left between them. The CDR3 runs 15 residues. The CDR3 sequence is CASRRSRTGYTEAFF. Written as DNA, the CDR3 is TGTGCCAGCAGGCGCTCCAGGACGGGATACACTGAAGCTTTCTTT.

The chain combines TRBV19 with TRBJ2-3; maybe TRBD2 (7 bases). Germline lookup yields CDR1 LNHDA and CDR2 SQIVND (reference sequence). The CDR3 extends over 13 amino acids. Trimming removed 10 bases from V and 7 bases from J, with 18 bases in between. CDR3 in amino acids: CATGARGGNTQYF. In DNA form, the CDR3 reads TGTGCCACTGGGGCAAGGGGGGGGAATACGCAGTATTTT.

The J gene is TRBJ1-1, the V gene TRBV10-2, with D uncertain. Trimming stripped 11 bases from V and 1 base from J, with 11 bases between. This CDR3 comprises 12 residues. Germline V gives CDR1 WSHSY, CDR2 SAAADI. The CDR3 coding sequence is TGCGCCGCACGGTGGGGGAACACTGAAGCTTTCTTT. This gives the protein CAARWGNTEAFF.

The chain carries TRBV6-8 and TRBJ2-7; TRBD1 aligns across 8 bases. J gave up 1 base and V 10 bases, and 12 bases lay outside the gene matches. Germline V gene data show CDR1 as MNHGY and CDR2 as SAAAGT. The CDR3 is 15 amino acids. CDR3 nucleotide sequence: TGTGCCACCAGGGGGGCAGGGGGCGAATCCTACGAGCAGTACTTC. Its translation: CATRGAGGESYEQYF.

This clone is deemed medium-sized. The sample carries other DNA sequences with the same CDR3. The gene calls are TRBV4-1 and TRBJ2-2, with 7 bases that match TRBD2. Germline CDR1 and CDR2: MGHRA and YSYEKL. The CDR3 length is 14 residues. J was trimmed by 2 bases and V by 8 bases; bases with no gene match: 5. The CDR3 bases are TGCGCCAGCCGACTAGCTGATAACACCGGGGAGCTGTTTTTT. Amino acid sequence: CASRLADNTGELFF.

The CDR3 DNA follows: TGTGCCAGTAGTTTGACTAGATTGAGGGATGAGCAGTTCTTC. Residues: CASSLTRLRDEQFF. The rearrangement links TRBV19 to TRBJ2-1, with a possible D match to TRBD2 (6 bases). Germline V lookup: CDR1 LNHDA, CDR2 SQIVND (reference sequence). This CDR3 is 14 amino acids long. V dropped 5 bases and J dropped 8 bases, with 16 bases sitting between them.

This clone was counted only a few times. The chain uses TRBV19 and TRBJ1-1; D gene unclear. Trimming left V 1 base short and J 2 bases short, with 8 bases between. The CDR3 is 14 amino acids. Germline V gives CDR1 LNHDA, CDR2 SQIVND (reference sequence). CDR3: CASSIVAVNTEAFF. CDR3 bases: TGTGCCAGTAGTATAGTAGCCGTAAACACTGAAGCTTTCTTT.

The V call is TRBV18, the J call TRBJ1-2; D is unresolved. CDR3 length: 13 residues. The ends were cut back, 4 bases at V and 4 bases at J, with 10 bases in the middle. Germline V gene data show CDR1 as KGHSH and CDR2 as LQKENI. The CDR3 DNA follows: TGTGCCAGCTCACGAGGGCAGTCCTATGGCTACACCTTC. It is translated as CASSRGQSYGYTF.

This chain connects TRBV23-1 to TRBJ2-7; D is possibly TRBD1 (6 bases). TRBV23-1 is noted as an ORF with a role that remains uncertain. This CDR3 spans 13 amino acids. The germline V and J ends were trimmed by 6 bases and 2 bases, with 11 bases remaining between them. In DNA, the CDR3 is TGCGCCAGCAGCTGGGACAAAGCCTACGAGCAGTACTTC. As protein: CASSWDKAYEQYF.

The chain has TRBV15 and TRBJ2-3; the match to TRBD2 covers 8 bases. The CDR3 loop spans 19 amino acids. V lost 1 base and J lost 0; bases outside the gene matches: 12. Germline V gene data show CDR1 as LNHNV and CDR2 as YYDKDF (reference sequence). CDR3 amino acids: CATSRASRGGWGSTDTQYF. CDR3 nucleotides: TGTGCCACCAGCAGAGCCTCCCGCGGGGGGTGGGGAAGCACAGATACGCAGTATTTT.

This clone has just a few counts. The CDR3 DNA reads as TGTGCCAGCAGTGCCGAGGGCACAGATACGCAGTATTTT. Protein sequence: CASSAEGTDTQYF. The genes are TRBV6-8 and TRBJ2-3, with no clear D. The CDR3 has 13 residues. The V and J ends lost 5 bases and 1 base respectively, with 7 bases between them. Per the germline V gene, CDR1 is MNHGY and CDR2 is SAAAGT.

The rearrangement uses TRBV6-8 and TRBJ2-7; D is undetermined. This CDR3 spans 12 amino acids. CDR1 and CDR2 (germline): MNHGY, SAAAGT. V dropped 5 bases and J dropped 7 bases, with 12 bases sitting between them. DNA of the CDR3: TGTGCCAGCAGTACGTTCCACCGGGAGCAGTACGTC. Its protein product is CASSTFHREQYV.

The V call is TRBV14, the J call TRBJ2-3; D gene unclear. Trimming removed 3 bases from V and 7 bases from J, with 8 bases in between. From germline, CDR1 is SGHDN and CDR2 FVKESK. This CDR3 has 12 amino acids. CDR3: CASSQGRHTQYF. The CDR3 DNA is TGTGCCAGCAGCCAGGGAAGACATACGCAGTATTTT.

This clone is large. V usage is TRBV9 and J usage is TRBJ1-1; no definite D call. This CDR3 has 15 amino acids. Per germline, CDR1 SGDLS and CDR2 YYNGEE. V lost 3 bases to trimming and J lost 1 base, with 13 bases between them. The CDR3 DNA sequence: TGTGCCAGCAGCGCCGACCCTTGGACGAACACTGAAGCTTTCTTT. It specifies CASSADPWTNTEAFF.